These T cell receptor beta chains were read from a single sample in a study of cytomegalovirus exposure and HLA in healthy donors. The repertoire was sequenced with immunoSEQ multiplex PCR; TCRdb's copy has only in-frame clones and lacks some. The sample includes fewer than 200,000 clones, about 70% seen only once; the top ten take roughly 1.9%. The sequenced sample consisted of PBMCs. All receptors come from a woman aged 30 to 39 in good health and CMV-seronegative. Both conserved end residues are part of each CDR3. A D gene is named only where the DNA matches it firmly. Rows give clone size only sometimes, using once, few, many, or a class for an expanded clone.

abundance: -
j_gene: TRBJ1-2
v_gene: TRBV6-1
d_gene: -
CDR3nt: TGTGCCAGCAGTGAGGGGCGCGACTACTATGGCTACACCTTC
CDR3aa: CASSEGRDYYGYTF

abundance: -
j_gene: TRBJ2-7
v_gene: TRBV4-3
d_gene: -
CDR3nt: TGCGCCAGCAGCCAAGGAGGAGGGGGCTTAGCTAACTACGAGCAGTACTTC
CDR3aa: CASSQGGGGLANYEQYF

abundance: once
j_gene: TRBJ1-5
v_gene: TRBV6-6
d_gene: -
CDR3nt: TGTGCCAGCAGGGAGGGGCGGGCTCCAAGCAATCAGCCCCAGCATTTT
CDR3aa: CASREGRAPSNQPQHF

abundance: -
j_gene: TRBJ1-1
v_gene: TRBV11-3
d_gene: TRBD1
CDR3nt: TGTGCCAGCAGCTCGGGACAGTTGAACACTGAAGCTTTCTTT
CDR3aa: CASSSGQLNTEAFF

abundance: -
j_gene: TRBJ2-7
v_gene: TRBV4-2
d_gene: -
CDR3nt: TGTGCCAGCAGGAATCTATTAAATTACGAGCAGTACTTC
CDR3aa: CASRNLLNYEQYF

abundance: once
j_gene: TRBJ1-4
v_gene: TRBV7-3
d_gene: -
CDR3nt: TGTGCCAGCAGCTCCGGGGTTGGCGAAAAACTGTTTTTT
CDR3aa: CASSSGVGEKLFF

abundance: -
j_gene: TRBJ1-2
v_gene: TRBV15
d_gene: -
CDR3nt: TGTGCCACCAGCAGAGGGGAGGGTGGCTACACCTTC
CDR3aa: CATSRGEGGYTF

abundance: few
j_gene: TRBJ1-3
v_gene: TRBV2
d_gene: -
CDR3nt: TGTGCCAGCGCTGAATATAGATTCTCTGGAAACACCATATATTTT
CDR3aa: CASAEYRFSGNTIYF

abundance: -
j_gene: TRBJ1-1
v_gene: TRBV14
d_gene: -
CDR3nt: TGTGCCAGCAGCCGCGGGTACCTGAACACTGAAGCTTTCTTT
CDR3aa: CASSRGYLNTEAFF

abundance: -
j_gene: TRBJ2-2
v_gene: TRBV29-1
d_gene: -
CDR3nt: TGCAGCGTTGTCCTTGTTAACACCGGGGAGCTGTTTTTT
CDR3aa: CSVVLVNTGELFF

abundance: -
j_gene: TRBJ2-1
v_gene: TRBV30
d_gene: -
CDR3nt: TGTGCCTGGAGTACTAGCAGCCCCTACAATGAGCAGTTCTTC
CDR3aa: CAWSTSSPYNEQFF

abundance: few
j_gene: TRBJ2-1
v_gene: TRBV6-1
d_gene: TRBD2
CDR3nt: TGTGCCAGCAGTGCACTAGCGGGGGAATACAATGAGCAGTTCTTC
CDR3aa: CASSALAGEYNEQFF

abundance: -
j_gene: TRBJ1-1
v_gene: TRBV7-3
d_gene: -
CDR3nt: TGTGCCAGCAGCTCCGCCGGAGGAAAAACTGAAGCTTTCTTT
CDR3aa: CASSSAGGKTEAFF

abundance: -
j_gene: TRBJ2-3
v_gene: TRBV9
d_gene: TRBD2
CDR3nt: TGTGCCAGCAGCGTAGGGACTAGCGGAACTAGCACAGATACGCAGTATTTT
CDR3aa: CASSVGTSGTSTDTQYF

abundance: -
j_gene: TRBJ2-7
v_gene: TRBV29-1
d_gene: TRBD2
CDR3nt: TGCAGCGTTCTCGGACTAGCGGACTCCTACGAGCAGTACTTC
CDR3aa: CSVLGLADSYEQYF

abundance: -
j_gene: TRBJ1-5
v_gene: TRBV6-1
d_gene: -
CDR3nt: TGTGCCAGCAGTGAATCGCAGGCTCAACCCCAGCATTTT
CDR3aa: CASSESQAQPQHF

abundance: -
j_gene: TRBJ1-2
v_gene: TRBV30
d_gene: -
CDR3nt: TGTGCCTGGAGTCCTGAACTAAACTATGGCTACACCTTC
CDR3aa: CAWSPELNYGYTF

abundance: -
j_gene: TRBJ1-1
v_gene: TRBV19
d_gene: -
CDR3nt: TGTGCCAGTACTACGGGGGGTAACACTGAAGCTTTCTTT
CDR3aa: CASTTGGNTEAFF

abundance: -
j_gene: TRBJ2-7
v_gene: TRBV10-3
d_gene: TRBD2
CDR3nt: TGTGCCATCAGCCCTAGCGGGGGCTCCTACGAGCAGTACTTC
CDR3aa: CAISPSGGSYEQYF

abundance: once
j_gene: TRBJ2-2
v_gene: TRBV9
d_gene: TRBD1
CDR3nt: TGTGCCAGCAGCGCAACAGGGGGCCCGAACACCGGGGAGCTGTTTTTT
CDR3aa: CASSATGGPNTGELFF

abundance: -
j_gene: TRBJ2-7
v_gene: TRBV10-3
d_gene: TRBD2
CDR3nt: TGTGCCATCAGCAGCACCTCACTAGCGGGTTATTACGAGCAGTACTTC
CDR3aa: CAISSTSLAGYYEQYF

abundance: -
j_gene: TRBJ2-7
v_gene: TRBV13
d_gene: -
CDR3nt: TGTGCCAGCAGCTTCGGGCTGGCGGGAAGCTCCTACGAGCAGTACTTC
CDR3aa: CASSFGLAGSSYEQYF

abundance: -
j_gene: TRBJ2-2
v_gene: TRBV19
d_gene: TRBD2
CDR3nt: TGTGCCAGTAGTAAGGGACTAGGGGTCGGGGAGCTGTTTTTT
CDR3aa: CASSKGLGVGELFF

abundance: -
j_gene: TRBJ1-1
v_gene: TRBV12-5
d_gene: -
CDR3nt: TGTGCTAGTGGTTCGGGTACCACTGAAGCTTTCTTT
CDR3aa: CASGSGTTEAFF

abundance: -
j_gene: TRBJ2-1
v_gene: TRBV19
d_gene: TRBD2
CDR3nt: TGTGCCAGTATGGCGGGAGGTTCCTCCTACAATGAGCAGTTCTTC
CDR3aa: CASMAGGSSYNEQFF